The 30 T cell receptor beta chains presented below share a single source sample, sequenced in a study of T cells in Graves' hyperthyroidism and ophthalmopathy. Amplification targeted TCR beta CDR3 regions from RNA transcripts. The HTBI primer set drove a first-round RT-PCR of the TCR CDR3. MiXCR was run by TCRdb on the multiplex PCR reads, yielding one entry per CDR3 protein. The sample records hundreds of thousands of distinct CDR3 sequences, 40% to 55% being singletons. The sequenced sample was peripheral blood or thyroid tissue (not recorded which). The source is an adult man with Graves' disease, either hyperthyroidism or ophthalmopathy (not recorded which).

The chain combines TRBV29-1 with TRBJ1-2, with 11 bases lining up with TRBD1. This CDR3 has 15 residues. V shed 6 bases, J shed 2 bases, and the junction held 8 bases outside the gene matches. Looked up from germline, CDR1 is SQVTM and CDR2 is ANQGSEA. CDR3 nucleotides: TGCAGCGTGATTGGGACAGGGGGTAACAACTATGGCTACACCTTC. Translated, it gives CSVIGTGGNNYGYTF.

The CDR3 region has the DNA TGTGCCAGCAGCTTTCCGGGACTCCTCTCCTACGAGCAGTACTTC. This translates into CASSFPGLLSYEQYF. The chain employs TRBV5-8 and TRBJ2-7; a possible D gene is TRBD2 (6 bases). There are 15 residues in the CDR3. The ends were cut back, 2 bases at V and 0 bases at J, with 12 bases in the middle. CDR1 and CDR2 from the germline V gene are SGHTS and YDEGEE.

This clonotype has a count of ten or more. CDR3 sequence (DNA): TGCAGCGTTGTACAGGGTAGAAATCAGCCCCAGCATTTT. Protein product: CSVVQGRNQPQHF. The chain is built from TRBV29-1 and TRBJ1-5, with D maybe TRBD1 (6 bases). This CDR3 is 13 amino acids long. The V end was cut by 4 bases, the J end by 4 bases, with 11 bases between. Germline lookup yields CDR1 SQVTM and CDR2 ANQGSEA.

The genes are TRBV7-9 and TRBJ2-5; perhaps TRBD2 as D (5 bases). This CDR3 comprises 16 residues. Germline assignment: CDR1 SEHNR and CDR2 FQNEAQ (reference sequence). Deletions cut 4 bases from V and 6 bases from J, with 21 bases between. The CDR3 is CASSSTMRAQEKTQYF. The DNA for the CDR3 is TGTGCCAGCAGCTCGACTATGCGGGCCCAGGAGAAGACCCAGTACTTC.

For the CDR3, the DNA is TGTGCCAGTAGTATCCAGGCCTCCTACGAGCAGTACTTC. Encoded protein: CASSIQASYEQYF. The chain employs TRBV19 and TRBJ2-7, with D unresolved. Trimming removed 3 bases at V and 0 bases at J, with 6 bases between. The CDR3 extends over 13 amino acids. Germline CDR1 is LNHDA and CDR2 is SQIVND (reference sequence).

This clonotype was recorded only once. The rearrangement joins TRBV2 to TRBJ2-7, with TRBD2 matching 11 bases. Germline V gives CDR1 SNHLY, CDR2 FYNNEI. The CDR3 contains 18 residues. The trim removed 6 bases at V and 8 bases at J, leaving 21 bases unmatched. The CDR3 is CASSQGLAGGSQPGKQYF. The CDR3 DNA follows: TGTGCCAGCAGCCAAGGGCTAGCGGGAGGTTCCCAGCCGGGCAAGCAGTACTTC.

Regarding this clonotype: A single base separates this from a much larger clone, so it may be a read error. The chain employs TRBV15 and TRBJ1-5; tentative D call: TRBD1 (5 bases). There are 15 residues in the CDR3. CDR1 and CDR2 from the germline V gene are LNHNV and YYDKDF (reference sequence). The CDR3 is CATSGDGAGNQPQHF. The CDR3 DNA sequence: TGTGCCACCAGCGGAGATGGGGCTGGCAATCAGCCCCAGCATTTT.

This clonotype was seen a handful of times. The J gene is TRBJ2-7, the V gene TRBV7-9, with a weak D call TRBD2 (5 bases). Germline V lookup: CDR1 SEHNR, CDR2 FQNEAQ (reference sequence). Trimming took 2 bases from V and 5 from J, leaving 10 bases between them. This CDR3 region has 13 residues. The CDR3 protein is CASSLLSGDEQYF. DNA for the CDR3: TGTGCCAGCAGCTTATTATCCGGGGACGAGCAGTACTTC.

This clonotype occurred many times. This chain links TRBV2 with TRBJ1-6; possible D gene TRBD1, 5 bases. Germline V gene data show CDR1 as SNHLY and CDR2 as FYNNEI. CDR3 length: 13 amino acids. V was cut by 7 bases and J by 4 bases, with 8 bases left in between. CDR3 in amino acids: CASIRGYNSPLHF. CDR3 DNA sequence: TGTGCCAGCATCCGGGGGTATAATTCACCCCTCCACTTT.

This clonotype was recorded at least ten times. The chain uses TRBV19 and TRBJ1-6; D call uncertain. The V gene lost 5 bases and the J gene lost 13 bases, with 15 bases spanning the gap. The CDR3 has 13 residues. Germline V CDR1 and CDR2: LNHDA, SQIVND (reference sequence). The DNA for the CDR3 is TGTGCCAGTAGTCAAGGACCTCCCGCGCCCCTCCACTTT. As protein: CASSQGPPAPLHF.

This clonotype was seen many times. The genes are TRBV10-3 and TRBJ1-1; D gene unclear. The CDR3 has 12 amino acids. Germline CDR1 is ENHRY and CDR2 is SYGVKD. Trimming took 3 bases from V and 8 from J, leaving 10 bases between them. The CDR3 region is CAISEVGPEAFF. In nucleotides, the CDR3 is TGTGCCATCAGTGAAGTAGGTCCCGAAGCTTTCTTT.

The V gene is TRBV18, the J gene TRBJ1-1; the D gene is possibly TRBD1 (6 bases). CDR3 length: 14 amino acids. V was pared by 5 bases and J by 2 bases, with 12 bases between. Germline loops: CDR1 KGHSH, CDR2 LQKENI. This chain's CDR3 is CASSSQGSNTEAFF. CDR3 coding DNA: TGTGCCAGCTCATCACAGGGTAGTAACACTGAAGCTTTCTTT. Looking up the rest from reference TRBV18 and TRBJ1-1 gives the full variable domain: NAGVMQNPRHLVRRRGQEARLRCSPMKGHSHVYWYRQLPEEGLKFMVYLQKENIIDESGMPKERFSAEFPKEGPSILRIQQVVRGDSAAYFCASSSQGSNTEAFFGQGTRLTVV.

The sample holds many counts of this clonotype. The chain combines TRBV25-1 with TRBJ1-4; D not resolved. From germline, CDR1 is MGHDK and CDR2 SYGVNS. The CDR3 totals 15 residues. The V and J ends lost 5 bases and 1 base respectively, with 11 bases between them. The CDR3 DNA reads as TGTGCCAGCAGTCCCTGGGAAGGAACTAATGAAAAACTGTTTTTT. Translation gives CASSPWEGTNEKLFF. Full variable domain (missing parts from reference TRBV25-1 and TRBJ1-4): EADIYQTPRYLVIGTGKKITLECSQTMGHDKMYWYQQDPGMELHLIHYSYGVNSTEKGDLSSESTVSRIRTEHFPLTLESARPSHTSQYLCASSPWEGTNEKLFFGSGTQLSVL.

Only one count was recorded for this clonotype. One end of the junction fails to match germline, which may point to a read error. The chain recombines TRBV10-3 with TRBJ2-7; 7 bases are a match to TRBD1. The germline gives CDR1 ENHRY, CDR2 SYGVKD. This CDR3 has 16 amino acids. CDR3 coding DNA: TGTGCTATCAGTGAGGCCCTGACAGGGAACTCCTACGAGCAGTACTTC. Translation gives CAISEALTGNSYEQYF.

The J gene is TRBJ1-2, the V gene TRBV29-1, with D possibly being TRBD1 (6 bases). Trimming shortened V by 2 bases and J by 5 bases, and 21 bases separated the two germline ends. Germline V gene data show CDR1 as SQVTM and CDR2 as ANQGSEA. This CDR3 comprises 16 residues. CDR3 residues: CSVEMDSERSLYGYTF. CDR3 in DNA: TGCAGCGTTGAAATGGACAGTGAACGCAGCTTGTATGGCTACACCTTC.

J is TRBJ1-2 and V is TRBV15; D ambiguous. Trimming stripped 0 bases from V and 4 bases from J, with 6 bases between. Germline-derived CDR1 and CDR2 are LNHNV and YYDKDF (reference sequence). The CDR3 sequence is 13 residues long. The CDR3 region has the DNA TGTGCCACCAGCAGAGATTCTAGCTATGGCTACACCTTC. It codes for CATSRDSSYGYTF.

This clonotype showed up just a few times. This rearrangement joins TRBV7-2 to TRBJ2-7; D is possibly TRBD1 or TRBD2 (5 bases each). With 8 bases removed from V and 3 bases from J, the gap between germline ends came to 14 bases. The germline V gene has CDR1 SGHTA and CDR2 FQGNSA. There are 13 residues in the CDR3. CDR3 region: CASGTGTDYEQYF. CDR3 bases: TGTGCCAGCGGTACCGGGACGGACTACGAGCAGTACTTC.

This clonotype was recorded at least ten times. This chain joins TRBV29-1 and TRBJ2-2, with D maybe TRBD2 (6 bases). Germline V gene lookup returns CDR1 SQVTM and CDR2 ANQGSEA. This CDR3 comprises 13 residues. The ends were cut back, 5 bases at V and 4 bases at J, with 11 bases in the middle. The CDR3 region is CSVWGLSTGELFF. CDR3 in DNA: TGCAGCGTTTGGGGACTGAGCACCGGGGAGCTGTTTTTT.

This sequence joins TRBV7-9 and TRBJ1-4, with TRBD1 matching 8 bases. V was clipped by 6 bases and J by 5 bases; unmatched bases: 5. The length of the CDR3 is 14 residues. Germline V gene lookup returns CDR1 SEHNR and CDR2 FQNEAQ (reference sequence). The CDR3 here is CASRPGGLNEKLFF. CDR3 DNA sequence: TGTGCCAGCAGGCCAGGGGGCTTAAATGAAAAACTGTTTTTT. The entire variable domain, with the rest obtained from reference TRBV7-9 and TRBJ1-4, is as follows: DTGVSQNPRHKITKRGQNVTFRCDPISEHNRLYWYRQTLGQGPEFLTYFQNEAQLEKSRLLSDRFSAERPKGSFSTLEIQRTEQGDSAMYLCASRPGGLNEKLFFGSGTQLSVL.

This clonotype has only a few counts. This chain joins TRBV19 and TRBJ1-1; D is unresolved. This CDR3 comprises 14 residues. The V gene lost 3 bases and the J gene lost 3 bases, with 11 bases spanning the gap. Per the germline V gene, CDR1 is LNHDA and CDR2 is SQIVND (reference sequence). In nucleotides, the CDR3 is TGTGCCAGTAGTATCGGTTTTGGGGACACTGAAGCTTTCTTT. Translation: CASSIGFGDTEAFF.

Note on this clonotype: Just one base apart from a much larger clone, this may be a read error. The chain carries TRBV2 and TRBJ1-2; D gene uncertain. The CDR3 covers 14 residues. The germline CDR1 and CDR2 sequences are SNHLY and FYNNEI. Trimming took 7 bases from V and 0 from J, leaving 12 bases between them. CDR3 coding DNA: TGTGCCAGCAAGGACGCACCGTCTAACTATGGCTACACCTTC. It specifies CASKDAPSNYGYTF.

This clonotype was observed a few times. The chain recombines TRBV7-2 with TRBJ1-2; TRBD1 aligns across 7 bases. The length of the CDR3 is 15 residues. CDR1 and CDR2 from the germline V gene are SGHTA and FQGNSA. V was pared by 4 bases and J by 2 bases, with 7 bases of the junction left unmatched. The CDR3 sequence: CASSSGTDFNYGYTF. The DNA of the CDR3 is TGTGCCAGCAGCTCCGGGACAGACTTCAACTATGGCTACACCTTC.

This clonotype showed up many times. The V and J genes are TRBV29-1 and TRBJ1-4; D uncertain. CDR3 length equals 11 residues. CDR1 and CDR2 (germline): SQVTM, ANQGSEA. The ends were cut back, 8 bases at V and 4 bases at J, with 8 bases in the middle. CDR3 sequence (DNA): TGCAGCACAGAGAATAATGAAAAACTGTTTTTT. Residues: CSTENNEKLFF.

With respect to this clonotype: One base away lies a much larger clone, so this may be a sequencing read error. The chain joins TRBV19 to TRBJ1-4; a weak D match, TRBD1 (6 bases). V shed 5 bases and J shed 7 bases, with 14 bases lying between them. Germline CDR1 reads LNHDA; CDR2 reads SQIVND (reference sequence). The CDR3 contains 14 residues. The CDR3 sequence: CASSPGTRSEKLFF. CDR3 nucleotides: TGTGCCAGTAGTCCAGGGACACGAAGTGAAAAACTGTTTTTT.

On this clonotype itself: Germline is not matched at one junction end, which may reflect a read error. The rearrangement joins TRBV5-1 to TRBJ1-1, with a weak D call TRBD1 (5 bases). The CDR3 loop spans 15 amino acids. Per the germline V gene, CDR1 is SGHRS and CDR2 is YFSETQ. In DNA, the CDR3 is TGCGCCAGCAGCTTTAGCGACCAGGGATACACTGATGCTTTCTTT. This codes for CASSFSDQGYTDAFF.

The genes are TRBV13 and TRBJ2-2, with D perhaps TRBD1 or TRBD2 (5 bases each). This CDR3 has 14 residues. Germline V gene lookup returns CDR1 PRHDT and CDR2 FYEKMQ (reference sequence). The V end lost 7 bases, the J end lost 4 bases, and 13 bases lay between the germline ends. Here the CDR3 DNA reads TGTGCCAGCACCCGGGGCGGCGGCACCGGGGAGCTGTTTTTT. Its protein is CASTRGGGTGELFF.

The CDR3 spells CSYAGGYEQYF. The CDR3 nucleotides are TGCAGCTACGCGGGGGGCTACGAGCAGTACTTC. The rearrangement uses TRBV29-1 and TRBJ2-7; 8 nucleotides align to TRBD2. The CDR3 runs 11 residues. The germline CDR1 and CDR2 sequences are SQVTM and ANQGSEA. Trimming at V came to 8 bases and at J to 3 bases, leaving 3 bases not matched to a gene.

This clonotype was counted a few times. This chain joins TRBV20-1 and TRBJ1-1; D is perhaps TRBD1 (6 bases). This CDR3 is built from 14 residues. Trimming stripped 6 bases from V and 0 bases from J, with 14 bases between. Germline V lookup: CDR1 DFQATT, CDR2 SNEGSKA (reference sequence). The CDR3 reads CSAPPGTMNTEAFF. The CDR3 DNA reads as TGCAGTGCCCCGCCCGGGACAATGAACACTGAAGCTTTCTTT.

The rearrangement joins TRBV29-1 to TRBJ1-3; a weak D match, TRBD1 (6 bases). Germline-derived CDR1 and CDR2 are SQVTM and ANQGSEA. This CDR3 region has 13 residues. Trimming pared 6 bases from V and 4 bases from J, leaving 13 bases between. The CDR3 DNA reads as TGCAGCGTAGAGGTCAGGGGCGGAAACACCATATATTTT. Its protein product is CSVEVRGGNTIYF. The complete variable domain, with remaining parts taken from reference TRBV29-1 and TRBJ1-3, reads SAVISQKPSRDICQRGTSLTIQCQVDSQVTMMFWYRQQPGQSLTLIATANQGSEATYESGFVIDKFPISRPNLTFSTLTVSNMSPEDSSIYLCSVEVRGGNTIYFGEGSWLTVV.

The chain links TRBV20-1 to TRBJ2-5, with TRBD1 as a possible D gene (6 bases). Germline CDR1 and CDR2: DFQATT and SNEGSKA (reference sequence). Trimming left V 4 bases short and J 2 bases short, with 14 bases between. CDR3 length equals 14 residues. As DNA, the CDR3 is TGCAGTGCTAAGGACTGGACAGTTCAAGAGACCCAGTACTTC. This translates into CSAKDWTVQETQYF.